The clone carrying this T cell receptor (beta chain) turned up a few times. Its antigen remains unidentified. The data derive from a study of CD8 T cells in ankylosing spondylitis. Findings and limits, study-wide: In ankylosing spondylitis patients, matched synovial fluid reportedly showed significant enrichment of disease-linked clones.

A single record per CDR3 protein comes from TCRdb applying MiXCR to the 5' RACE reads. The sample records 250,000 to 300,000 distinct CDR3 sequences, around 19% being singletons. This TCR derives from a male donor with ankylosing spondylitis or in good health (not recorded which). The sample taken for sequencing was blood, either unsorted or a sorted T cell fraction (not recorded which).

CDR3 in amino acids: CASSFVAGTHEQYV. The CDR3 bases are TGTGCCAGCAGCTTCGTGGCAGGGACCCACGAGCAGTACGTC. The V and J genes are TRBV11-2 and TRBJ2-7, with D possibly called TRBD1 or TRBD2 (5 bases each). CDR1 is SGHAT, CDR2 FQNNGV, per germline. Trimming stripped 3 bases from V and 5 bases from J, with 14 bases between. The CDR3 sequence is 14 residues long.